Shown below are 24 T cell receptor beta chains from a single sample sequenced in a study of T cells in Graves' hyperthyroidism and ophthalmopathy (dated by TCRdb to between 2019 and 2020). The library relied on multiplex PCR. Sequencer: Illumina HiSeq 2000. The TCR beta CDR3 regions were amplified from RNA transcripts. The TCR CDR3 was subjected to a first round of RT-PCR using the HTBI primer set and the Qiagen OneStep RT-PCR kit. TCRdb's own reprocessing of the public reads used fastp at Q25 and MiXCR and kept productive beta chains. Each CDR3 protein appears once, grouped with its most common genes and DNA. The sample profile shows approximately 870,000 distinct CDR3 sequences; 38% of them were found once. 7% to 10% of the sample comes from the top ten. Sequencing used blood. Every receptor here comes from a man aged 18 to 29 with Graves' hyperthyroidism.

The V call is TRBV7-8, the J call TRBJ2-7; D is uncertain. The germline gives CDR1 SGHVS, CDR2 FQNEAQ. With 1 base removed from V and 3 bases from J, the gap between germline ends came to 10 bases. The CDR3 is made up of 14 amino acids. The CDR3 nucleotides read TGTGCCAGCAGCTTAGGCCCTCGGAACTACGAGCAGTACTTC. This translates into CASSLGPRNYEQYF.

The gene calls are TRBV29-1 and TRBJ1-1; TRBD1 might be the D (5 bases). CDR1 is SQVTM and CDR2 is ANQGSEA in the germline V gene. The V end was cut by 1 base, the J end by 8 bases, with 8 bases between. The CDR3 has 11 amino acids. The CDR3 DNA follows: TGCAGCGTTGAAGTCAGGGAGGAAGCTTTCTTT. Translating it yields CSVEVREEAFF. The variable domain in full, completed from reference TRBV29-1 and TRBJ1-1, reads SAVISQKPSRDICQRGTSLTIQCQVDSQVTMMFWYRQQPGQSLTLIATANQGSEATYESGFVIDKFPISRPNLTFSTLTVSNMSPEDSSIYLCSVEVREEAFFGQGTRLTVV.

Many counts were recorded for this clonotype. V is TRBV7-2 and J is TRBJ2-5; perhaps D is TRBD1 or TRBD2 (5 bases each). This CDR3 comprises 15 residues. V was shortened by 3 bases and J by 2 bases, with 13 bases between the two germline ends. Germline assignment: CDR1 SGHTA and CDR2 FQGNSA. For the CDR3, the DNA is TGTGCCAGCAGCTTGGGGACGGGAAGGCAAGAGACCCAGTACTTC. Residues: CASSLGTGRQETQYF.

This clonotype was picked up one time. The V gene is TRBV29-1, the J gene TRBJ1-2; D might be TRBD1 (5 bases). The CDR3 length is 16 residues. Looked up from germline, CDR1 is SQVTM and CDR2 is ANQGSEA. Trimming took off 0 bases at V and 4 bases at J, with 18 bases between the two ends. The chain's CDR3 is CSVEDLGGGGTYGYTF. CDR3 sequence (DNA): TGCAGCGTTGAAGATCTGGGGGGAGGCGGAACCTATGGCTACACCTTC.

This clonotype was observed once. In DNA, the CDR3 is TGTGCCAGCAGCTTAGTTCGCACAGGGCAGGGGCAGTACTTC. This gives the protein CASSLVRTGQGQYF. This chain joins TRBV7-2 and TRBJ2-7; D is possibly TRBD1 (6 bases). The CDR3 extends over 14 amino acids. Germline lookup yields CDR1 SGHTA and CDR2 FQGNSA. Deletions cut 1 base from V and 9 bases from J, with 16 bases between.

The V call is TRBV19, the J call TRBJ1-1, with D maybe TRBD1 (5 bases). CDR1 is LNHDA, CDR2 SQIVND, per germline (reference sequence). The CDR3 has 14 residues. Trimming stripped 3 bases from V and 4 bases from J, with 12 bases between. CDR3 in DNA: TGTGCCAGTAGTATCGGGACCCGGATCACTGAAGCTTTCTTT. Translating gives CASSIGTRITEAFF.

This clonotype was seen a single time. A much larger clone lies one base from this, so it may be a read error. The chain recombines TRBV24-1 with TRBJ2-2, with D possibly called TRBD1 or TRBD2 (5 bases each). Germline V gene data show CDR1 as KGHDR and CDR2 as SFDVKD. This CDR3 contains 16 residues. The CDR3 region is CATSDTRESNTGELLF. The CDR3 DNA is TGTGCCACCAGTGATACCAGGGAGTCGAACACCGGGGAGCTGCTTTTT.

A few counts support this clonotype. Sequence at one end of the junction differs from germline and may be a read error. V and J are TRBV19 and TRBJ1-2; no clear D gene. CDR3 length equals 15 residues. From germline, CDR1 is LNHDA and CDR2 SQIVND (reference sequence). For the CDR3, the DNA is TGTGTCAGTAGTATGGGTCTTTCAACTTACTATGGCTACACCTTC. It yields the protein CVSSMGLSTYYGYTF.

CDR3: CSVERGGGANVLTF. CDR3 in DNA: TGCAGCGTTGAAAGGGGTGGTGGGGCCAACGTCCTGACTTTC. The genes are TRBV29-1 and TRBJ2-6, with D possibly TRBD1 on 5 matching bases. This CDR3 is 14 amino acids long. Trimming cost V 2 bases and J 3 bases, with 8 bases left between them. Germline V gives CDR1 SQVTM, CDR2 ANQGSEA.

The V gene is TRBV5-1, the J gene TRBJ2-7; perhaps TRBD2 as D (6 bases). Trimming cost V 5 bases and J 3 bases, with 15 bases left between them. Germline loops: CDR1 SGHRS, CDR2 YFSETQ. The length of the CDR3 is 14 residues. The CDR3 here is CASSKWAGYYEQYF. The CDR3 DNA reads TGCGCCAGCAGTAAATGGGCGGGGTACTACGAGCAGTACTTC.

The V gene is TRBV5-1, the J gene TRBJ1-2, with a possible D match to TRBD1 (6 bases). Trimming shortened V by 4 bases and J by 6 bases, and 10 bases separated the two germline ends. Germline CDR1 and CDR2: SGHRS and YFSETQ. CDR3 length: 12 residues. The DNA of the CDR3 is TGCGCCAGCAGCCTCAACAGGGATGGCTACACCTTC. Translation gives CASSLNRDGYTF.

There are a few counts of this clonotype. The chain carries TRBV5-1 and TRBJ1-1, with D unclear. Trimming removed 4 bases from V and 5 bases from J, with 15 bases in between. The CDR3 length is 14 residues. CDR1 is SGHRS, CDR2 YFSETQ, per germline. CDR3 residues: CASSQNGGRTEAFF. The DNA of the CDR3 is TGCGCCAGCAGCCAAAACGGAGGGCGAACTGAAGCTTTCTTT.

This chain uses TRBV12-5 with TRBJ2-7; D is undetermined. Germline CDR1 reads LGHNT; CDR2 reads FRNRAP. V lost 1 base and J 1 base, leaving 5 bases between the germline ends. CDR3 length: 13 amino acids. The CDR3 region has the DNA TGTGCTAGTGGTTTGGACACTTCCTACGAGCAGTACTTC. It translates to CASGLDTSYEQYF.

About this clonotype: A much larger clone sits a single nucleotide away, making a read error possible. This rearrangement joins TRBV20-1 to TRBJ1-6; TRBD1 matches 9 bases. There are 15 residues in the CDR3. Trimming at V came to 3 bases and at J to 8 bases, leaving 8 bases not matched to a gene. From germline, CDR1 is DFQATT and CDR2 SNEGSKA (reference sequence). The CDR3 nucleotides read TGCAGTGCTAGTCGTGCCCGGACAGGGGATTCACCCCTCCACTTT. Its protein product is CSASRARTGDSPLHF.

Turning to this clonotype: A read error may be the cause here, since a much bigger clone is one base away. The chain couples TRBV10-3 to TRBJ2-7; no clear D gene. This CDR3 spans 15 amino acids. Germline CDR1 ENHRY, CDR2 SYGVKD. The CDR3 here is CAVSESTGPTYEQYF. Here the CDR3 DNA reads TGTGCCGTCAGTGAGTCCACGGGTCCTACTTACGAGCAGTACTTC.

The chain combines TRBV29-1 with TRBJ2-5; D is ambiguous. The CDR3 is 12 residues long. Germline CDR1 reads SQVTM; CDR2 reads ANQGSEA. Trimming shortened V by 1 base and J by 1 base, and 4 bases separated the two germline ends. The chain's CDR3 is CSVEGFQETQYF. The DNA for the CDR3 is TGCAGCGTTGAAGGCTTCCAAGAGACCCAGTACTTC.

This clonotype was seen only a few times. At one end, the junction sequence differs from germline, possibly due to a read error. The rearrangement links TRBV10-3 to TRBJ2-6; D possibly corresponds to TRBD2 (5 bases). CDR1 is ENHRY, CDR2 SYGVKD, per germline. The CDR3 is made up of 17 amino acids. CDR3 in DNA: TGTGCCAGCAGTGAAGTCGGTCCGGGGTCTGGGGCCAACGTCCTGACTTTC. Protein product: CASSEVGPGSGANVLTF.

This clonotype was seen many times. The chain couples TRBV2 to TRBJ1-2; D unclear. The CDR3 has 11 amino acids. V gave up 5 bases and J gave up 7 bases, with 8 bases separating them. Germline CDR1 and CDR2: SNHLY and FYNNEI. The CDR3: CASSPDRGYTF. The CDR3 nucleotides read TGTGCCAGCAGTCCGGATCGTGGCTACACCTTC.

The rearrangement links TRBV29-1 to TRBJ1-2, with TRBD1 as a possible D gene (6 bases). The CDR3 covers 11 residues. Germline CDR1 and CDR2: SQVTM and ANQGSEA. Between the trimmed V and J ends, which lost 8 bases and 8 bases, there was a span of 15 bases. CDR3 sequence reads: CSFTGFVGYTF. In DNA, the CDR3 is TGCAGCTTTACAGGGTTCGTCGGCTACACCTTC.

This clonotype was detected ten times or more. The rearrangement joins TRBV2 to TRBJ2-5; perhaps TRBD2 as D (5 bases). The CDR3 spans 13 residues. With 3 bases removed from V and 4 bases from J, the gap between germline ends came to 9 bases. Germline V gene sequence: CDR1 SNHLY, CDR2 FYNNEI. CDR3 coding DNA: TGTGCCAGCAGTGATGAGGGTTCAGAGACCCAGTACTTC. Protein: CASSDEGSETQYF. The full variable domain, its missing parts supplied by reference TRBV2 and TRBJ2-5, is EPEVTQTPSHQVTQMGQEVILRCVPISNHLYFYWYRQILGQKVEFLVSFYNNEISEKSEIFDDQFSVERPDGSNFTLKIRSTKLEDSAMYFCASSDEGSETQYFGPGTRLLVL.

J is TRBJ1-5 and V is TRBV10-3; perhaps TRBD1 as D (6 bases). The CDR3 covers 15 residues. Trimming removed 3 bases from V and 7 bases from J, with 16 bases in between. The germline V gene has CDR1 ENHRY and CDR2 SYGVKD. CDR3 sequence (DNA): TGTGCCATCAGTGATTATCAGGGGATCAGGCAGCCCCAGCATTTT. Its protein is CAISDYQGIRQPQHF.

The V gene is TRBV5-1, the J gene TRBJ1-2; D is possibly TRBD1 (6 bases). Per the germline V gene, CDR1 is SGHRS and CDR2 is YFSETQ. V lost 2 bases, J lost 3 bases, and 11 bases lay in between. The CDR3 covers 14 residues. CDR3 in DNA: TGCGCCAGCAGCTTCGGACAGAACGACTATGGCTACACCTTC. The encoded protein is CASSFGQNDYGYTF.

This clonotype was seen only a few times. The V gene is TRBV7-8, the J gene TRBJ2-7, with D perhaps TRBD1 (6 bases). V was clipped by 5 bases and J by 0 bases, with 11 bases between them. Germline-derived CDR1 and CDR2 are SGHVS and FQNEAQ. CDR3 length equals 14 residues. DNA of the CDR3: TGTGCCAGCAGCCCAGAGGGGGTCTCCTACGAGCAGTACTTC. Translated: CASSPEGVSYEQYF.

The CDR3 reads CASSGVTGNTF. The CDR3 nucleotides are TGTGCCAGCAGTGGCGTAACTGGAAACACCTTC. The chain joins TRBV2 to TRBJ1-2; D gene ambiguous. Trimming removed 4 bases from V and 12 bases from J, with 12 bases in between. The CDR3 sequence is 11 residues long. Germline CDR1 reads SNHLY; CDR2 reads FYNNEI.